What follows are 26 T cell receptor beta chains derived from one specimen sequenced in a study of beta chain features in type 1 diabetes. The authors reverse transcribed all of the isolated RNA, so sequencing captured expressed TCRB transcripts. Sequencing used immunoSEQ multiplex PCR; TCRdb keeps in-frame clones, though not all of them. The sample includes around 320,000 clones, around 15% of them seen just once. Sequencing was done on a sample of central memory CD4+ T cells from blood. The receptors come from a man between 25 and 39 years old in good health.

The V and J genes are TRBV2 and TRBJ2-7; no clear D gene. CDR3 length equals 14 residues. Between the trimmed V and J ends, which lost 4 bases and 3 bases, there was a span of 13 bases. Looked up from germline, CDR1 is SNHLY and CDR2 is FYNNEI. The CDR3 protein is CASSVTIGYYEQYF. CDR3 in DNA: TGTGCCAGCAGTGTAACGATAGGATACTACGAGCAGTACTTC.

The gene calls are TRBV4-3 and TRBJ2-1; a possible D gene is TRBD1 (5 bases). The CDR3 runs 15 residues. Germline CDR1 and CDR2: LGHNA and YSLEER. Trimming left V 2 bases short and J 6 bases short, with 14 bases between. CDR3: CASSQSWQGGNEQFF. The CDR3 nucleotides are TGCGCCAGCAGCCAATCTTGGCAGGGTGGCAATGAGCAGTTCTTC.

The chain combines TRBV7-8 with TRBJ1-3; D is possibly TRBD1 (6 bases). The length of the CDR3 is 20 residues. V shed 5 bases and J shed 0 bases, with 26 bases lying between them. Germline CDR1 and CDR2: SGHVS and FQNEAQ. Written as DNA, the CDR3 is TGTGCCAGCAGCCCCCCCCCGGTGGCAGGCTGGGGGCACTCTGGAAACACCATATATTTT. This codes for CASSPPPVAGWGHSGNTIYF.

The chain employs TRBV7-9 and TRBJ2-5, with D unclear. Looked up from germline, CDR1 is SEHNR and CDR2 is FQNEAQ (reference sequence). This CDR3 is 15 amino acids long. The ends were cut back, 5 bases at V and 0 bases at J, with 13 bases in the middle. The CDR3 here is CASSVDGRYQETQYF. The CDR3 DNA follows: TGTGCCAGCAGCGTAGACGGGCGGTACCAAGAGACCCAGTACTTC.

This clone was seen only a few times. The chain combines TRBV5-4 with TRBJ2-2; 9 positions match TRBD2. This CDR3 has 18 amino acids. The germline gives CDR1 SGHNT, CDR2 YYREEE (reference sequence). V shed 0 bases, J shed 3 bases, and the junction held 9 bases outside the gene matches. CDR3 residues: CASSLVGPSGEHTGELFF. For the CDR3, the DNA is TGTGCCAGCAGCTTGGTAGGACCTAGCGGGGAACACACCGGGGAGCTGTTTTTT.

This chain links TRBV2 with TRBJ1-2, with 8 bases identical to TRBD1. Trimming at V came to 2 bases and at J to 2 bases, leaving 10 bases not matched to a gene. Germline V gene lookup returns CDR1 SNHLY and CDR2 FYNNEI. The CDR3 extends over 17 amino acids. The CDR3 coding sequence is TGTGCCAGCAGTGAAAGTGTAGGACAGGGCCGCAACTATGGCTACACCTTC. This gives the protein CASSESVGQGRNYGYTF.

Many counts were recorded for this clone. The rearrangement uses TRBV11-2 and TRBJ2-3; D is unresolved. Germline V CDR1 and CDR2: SGHAT, FQNNGV. V was pared by 5 bases and J by 5 bases, with 8 bases between. The length of the CDR3 is 12 residues. CDR3 DNA sequence: TGTGCCAGCAGCCGAATCCGAGATACGCAGTATTTT. This codes for CASSRIRDTQYF.

This chain links TRBV5-8 with TRBJ2-3; TRBD2 might be the D (5 bases). CDR1 is SGHTS and CDR2 is YDEGEE in the germline V gene. V lost 2 bases to trimming and J lost 5 bases, with 12 bases between them. The CDR3 is 14 amino acids. CDR3 loop: CASSLYGIGDTQYF. For the CDR3, the DNA is TGTGCCAGCAGCTTATACGGGATTGGAGATACGCAGTATTTT.

This rearrangement joins TRBV7-9 to TRBJ1-4, with 9 bases matching TRBD1. This CDR3 is 15 amino acids long. V dropped 5 bases and J dropped 5; count of bases not matched to a gene: 6. Germline V gives CDR1 SEHNR, CDR2 FQNEAQ (reference sequence). CDR3 in amino acids: CASSIGTGMNEKLFF. CDR3 DNA: TGTGCCAGCAGCATCGGGACAGGGATGAATGAAAAACTGTTTTTT.

V gene TRBV6-5 combines with J gene TRBJ1-6; D may be TRBD1 (5 bases). The CDR3 is 13 residues long. Germline V gene data show CDR1 as MNHEY and CDR2 as SVGAGI. The ends were cut back, 2 bases at V and 9 bases at J, with 8 bases in the middle. The CDR3 here is CASSYQGGSPLHF. The DNA for the CDR3 is TGTGCCAGCAGTTACCAGGGCGGTTCACCCCTCCACTTT.

This clone was seen a few times. This chain joins TRBV10-3 and TRBJ2-3, with TRBD1 identical over 8 bases. Trimming took 8 bases from V and 1 from J; bases not matched to a gene: 11. Germline V lookup: CDR1 ENHRY, CDR2 SYGVKD. This CDR3 region has 16 residues. The CDR3 coding sequence is TGTGCCATCTCATTTCTCGGACAGGGCGGCACAGATACGCAGTATTTT. Its translation: CAISFLGQGGTDTQYF.

Concerning this clone: In the same sample, other DNA sequences code for this CDR3. The chain links TRBV7-2 to TRBJ1-6, with D hard to call. V was trimmed by 1 base and J by 7 bases, leaving 8 bases between them. The length of the CDR3 is 14 residues. Germline V CDR1 and CDR2: SGHTA, FQGNSA. The chain's CDR3 is CASSLGTENSPLHF. The CDR3 DNA is TGTGCCAGCAGCTTAGGGACGGAGAATTCACCCCTCCACTTT. Using reference TRBV7-2 and TRBJ1-6 for the parts outside the CDR3, the full variable domain is GAGVSQSPSNKVTEKGKDVELRCDPISGHTALYWYRQSLGQGLEFLIYFQGNSAPDKSGLPSDRFSAERTGGSVSTLTIQRTQQEDSAVYLCASSLGTENSPLHFGNGTRLTVT.

J is TRBJ2-2 and V is TRBV5-1; D tentatively fits TRBD1 or TRBD2 (5 bases each). Germline assignment: CDR1 SGHRS and CDR2 YFSETQ. This CDR3 contains 16 residues. Deletions cut 3 bases from V and 3 bases from J, with 15 bases between. The CDR3, as DNA: TGCGCCAGCAGCTCCGGGCCACTGGGGGACACCGGGGAGCTGTTTTTT. This codes for CASSSGPLGDTGELFF.

The V and J genes are TRBV4-2 and TRBJ2-1, with TRBD2 matching over 8 bases. This CDR3 contains 17 residues. Germline values: CDR1 LGHNA, CDR2 YNFKEQ. The J segment lost 2 bases and the V segment lost 1 base, leaving 7 bases of the junction unmatched. Here the CDR3 reads CASSQAAGTRAYNEQFF. The CDR3 DNA reads TGTGCCAGCAGCCAAGCAGCCGGGACTAGGGCCTACAATGAGCAGTTCTTC.

This clone was seen a few times. This rearrangement joins TRBV5-4 to TRBJ2-3; TRBD2 aligns across 10 bases. Trimming cost V 4 bases and J 4 bases; bases outside gene matches: 3. The CDR3 length is 14 residues. Germline CDR1 SGHNT, CDR2 YYREEE (reference sequence). The CDR3 bases are TGTGCCAGCAGCCAAACTAGCGGGGCAGATACGCAGTATTTT. Translating it yields CASSQTSGADTQYF. Drawing the rest from reference TRBV5-4 and TRBJ2-3, the complete variable domain is ETGVTQSPTHLIKTRGQQVTLRCSSQSGHNTVSWYQQALGQGPQFIFQYYREEENGRGNFPPRFSGLQFPNYSSELNVNALELDDSALYLCASSQTSGADTQYFGPGTRLTVL.

The chain joins TRBV28 to TRBJ1-1, with TRBD1 matching over 9 bases. The CDR3 length is 14 residues. With 2 bases clipped from V and 7 bases from J, the junction kept 5 bases outside the gene matches. CDR1 MDHEN and CDR2 SYDVKM come from the germline V gene. The CDR3 coding sequence is TGTGCCAGCAGTTTAGGGACAGGGTCTTATGAAGCTTTCTTT. This encodes CASSLGTGSYEAFF.

This clone was seen a handful of times. DNA for the CDR3: TGCGCCAGCAGCTTATTTCCCCTGGACAGCACCGGGGAGCTGTTTTTT. Amino acid sequence: CASSLFPLDSTGELFF. The chain uses TRBV5-1 and TRBJ2-2, with TRBD1 as a possible D gene (6 bases). V was shortened by 2 bases and J by 4 bases, with 15 bases between the two germline ends. Germline lookup yields CDR1 SGHRS and CDR2 YFSETQ. The CDR3 length is 16 residues.

This clone was detected only a few times. The chain joins TRBV15 to TRBJ2-3; D uncertain. The CDR3 is made up of 14 amino acids. Germline V gives CDR1 LNHNV, CDR2 YYDKDF (reference sequence). The ends were cut back, 5 bases at V and 3 bases at J, with 12 bases in the middle. CDR3 sequence: CATSSRGATDTQYF. For the CDR3, the DNA is TGTGCCACCAGCTCCCGAGGTGCGACAGATACGCAGTATTTT.

This clone came up a few times. The V and J genes are TRBV7-2 and TRBJ1-6; D gene unclear. This CDR3 is built from 12 residues. Per the germline V gene, CDR1 is SGHTA and CDR2 is FQGNSA. The V gene lost 5 bases and the J gene lost 7 bases, with 6 bases spanning the gap. The CDR3, as DNA: TGTGCCAGCAGCCCTGGAAATTCACCCCTCCACTTT. Amino acids: CASSPGNSPLHF. Based on the CDR3 plus reference TRBV7-2 and TRBJ1-6, the full variable domain is GAGVSQSPSNKVTEKGKDVELRCDPISGHTALYWYRQSLGQGLEFLIYFQGNSAPDKSGLPSDRFSAERTGGSVSTLTIQRTQQEDSAVYLCASSPGNSPLHFGNGTRLTVT.

In DNA, the CDR3 is TGTGCCAGCAGTGGGGACAGGGGGAGCTATGGCTACACCTTC. Translation: CASSGDRGSYGYTF. The rearrangement links TRBV6-4 to TRBJ1-2, with 11 bases matching TRBD1. The CDR3 contains 14 residues. J was trimmed by 4 bases and V by 4 bases; bases with no gene match: 2. The V gene's germline CDR1 is MRHNA and CDR2 SNTAGT.

CDR3 coding DNA: TGTGCCAGCAGCTCGCGTTCGACAACTTGGGCGAAGTTTGGGGCCAACGTCCTGACTTTC. Protein: CASSSRSTTWAKFGANVLTF. This rearrangement joins TRBV9 to TRBJ2-6; D call uncertain. This CDR3 is 20 amino acids long. Trimming removed 4 bases from V and 3 bases from J, with 26 bases in between. Germline V gives CDR1 SGDLS, CDR2 YYNGEE.

The CDR3: CASMVGRGTAEAFF. CDR3 bases: TGTGCCAGTATGGTGGGGCGGGGTACAGCTGAAGCTTTCTTT. The chain joins TRBV19 to TRBJ1-1, with D possibly matching TRBD1 (5 bases). In germline, CDR1 is LNHDA, CDR2 SQIVND (reference sequence). CDR3 size: 14 residues. With 7 bases removed from V and 6 bases from J, the gap between germline ends came to 18 bases.

This clone was seen only a few times. This chain connects TRBV19 to TRBJ1-5, with D possibly TRBD1 on 5 matching bases. Trimming cost V 3 bases and J 0 bases, with 12 bases left between them. CDR3 length: 16 amino acids. From germline, CDR1 is LNHDA and CDR2 SQIVND (reference sequence). The CDR3 loop reads CASSISTANSNQPQHF. The DNA for the CDR3 is TGTGCCAGTAGTATCTCGACAGCTAATAGCAATCAGCCCCAGCATTTT. The whole variable domain, filled in from reference TRBV19 and TRBJ1-5, reads DGGITQSPKYLFRKEGQNVTLSCEQNLNHDAMYWYRQDPGQGLRLIYYSQIVNDFQKGDIAEGYSVSREKKESFPLTVTSAQKNPTAFYLCASSISTANSNQPQHFGDGTRLSIL.

This clone has ten or more counts. The chain couples TRBV16 to TRBJ2-2; no reliable D call. The CDR3 loop spans 13 amino acids. V was trimmed by 4 bases and J by 1 base, leaving 4 bases between them. Germline CDR1 is KGHSY and CDR2 is FQNENV. CDR3 nucleotide sequence: TGTGCCAGCAGCCCCAGGAACACCGGGGAGCTGTTTTTT. It specifies CASSPRNTGELFF. Full variable domain (missing parts from reference TRBV16 and TRBJ2-2): GEEVAQTPKHLVRGEGQKAKLYCAPIKGHSYVFWYQQVLKNEFKFLISFQNENVFDETGMPKERFSAKCLPNSPCSLEIQATKLEDSAVYFCASSPRNTGELFFGEGSRLTVL.

The V gene is TRBV6-1, the J gene TRBJ1-5, with D possibly TRBD1 on 6 matching bases. The CDR3 runs 15 residues. Germline V CDR1 and CDR2: MNHNS, SASEGT. V was clipped by 6 bases and J by 5 bases, with 17 bases between them. CDR3 region: CASREPWTADQPQHF. In DNA, the CDR3 is TGTGCCAGCAGGGAGCCTTGGACAGCAGATCAGCCCCAGCATTTT.

This clone has ten or more counts. V gene TRBV5-1 combines with J gene TRBJ2-3; D gene ambiguous. This CDR3 spans 12 amino acids. V was shortened by 5 bases and J by 4 bases, with 8 bases between the two germline ends. CDR1 is SGHRS, CDR2 YFSETQ, per germline. The CDR3 DNA reads as TGCGCCAGCAGTAAGGCCCCAGATACGCAGTATTTT. It yields the protein CASSKAPDTQYF.